This TCR beta chain came from a study of blood T cell repertoires in COVID-19. The overall study: Acute-phase and convalescent COVID-19 samples originated in the United States, Italy and Spain.

Assay used: immunoSEQ multiplex PCR; TCRdb lists only in-frame clones, some missing. The table records 180,000 or so clones, around 87% of them present only once. The CDR3 has 12 amino acids. From germline, CDR1 is LGHNA and CDR2 YSLEER. Trimming shortened V by 1 base and J by 6 bases, and 3 bases separated the two germline ends. The rearrangement uses TRBV4-3 and TRBJ2-2; the D is unclear. This clonotype originated in a middle-aged man with acute or convalescent COVID-19. The sequenced material came from peripheral blood. This CDR3 reads CASSQVAGELFF. The DNA for the CDR3 is TGCGCCAGCAGCCAAGTCGCCGGGGAGCTGTTTTTT.